These 2 T cell receptor beta chains share one sample of origin, sequenced in a study of cytomegalovirus exposure and HLA in healthy donors. It was with 60 Vbeta and 13 Jbeta primers that the PCR ran. The data were produced by immunoSEQ multiplex PCR, yet TCRdb's version contains in-frame clones alone and is incomplete. There are some 160,000 clones in the sample; more than 75% occur only once, and more than 1.3% lies in the top ten. What was sequenced was PBMCs. All receptors derive from a male donor in good health and CMV-seronegative.

J is TRBJ1-5 and V is TRBV6-5, with D uncertain. V lost 0 bases to trimming and J lost 6 bases, with 6 bases between them. CDR1 is MNHEY, CDR2 SVGAGI, per germline. This CDR3 has 13 residues. CDR3 nucleotide sequence: TGTGCCAGCAGTTACTCGATGAGTCAGCCCCAGCATTTT. Amino acid sequence: CASSYSMSQPQHF.

The rearrangement joins TRBV7-2 to TRBJ1-2; no definite D call. Germline CDR1 and CDR2: SGHTA and FQGNSA. The CDR3 is 15 residues long. V gave up 2 bases and J gave up 2 bases, with 12 bases separating them. CDR3 nucleotide sequence: TGTGCCAGCAGCTTAAGCGGGAAACCGAACTATGGCTACACCTTC. The encoded protein is CASSLSGKPNYGYTF.